The present TCR beta chain was sequenced within a study of CD8 T cells in ankylosing spondylitis. Whole-study results and caveats: CD8+ cells made up the disease-linked clones, which were relatively rare in peripheral blood. Matched ankylosing spondylitis synovial fluid reportedly contained a significantly enriched population of disease-linked clones. A motif of under ten highly homologous TCR beta variants was seen as apparently characteristic of ankylosing spondylitis blood.

The CDR3 has 15 amino acids. CDR1 is MNHEY, CDR2 SMNVEV, per germline (reference sequence). The J segment lost 5 bases and the V segment lost 5 bases, leaving 9 bases of the junction unmatched. This clonotype was counted between two and nine times. Its antigen is not identified. Generation of TCR beta libraries employed quantitative 5'-RACE incorporating molecular barcodes. TCRdb re-analysed the 5' RACE reads in MiXCR, keeping a single row per CDR3 protein. The sample lists hundreds of thousands of distinct CDR3 sequences; approximately 20% were seen once. This receptor was obtained from a male donor with ankylosing spondylitis or in good health (not recorded which). The sequencing sample was made of blood, either unsorted or a sorted T cell fraction (not recorded which). The rearrangement uses TRBV27 and TRBJ2-3, with 8 bases matching TRBD1. CDR3 protein: CASSPNGDRRDTQYF. The CDR3 DNA sequence: TGTGCCAGCAGTCCGAATGGGGACAGGCGAGATACGCAGTATTTT.